These 4 T cell receptor beta chains were sequenced from one sample in a study of ipilimumab plus nivolumab after autologous stem cell transplantation. The data were produced by immunoSEQ multiplex PCR, yet TCRdb's version contains in-frame clones alone and is incomplete. The sample lists about 15,000 clones, around 68% occurring once. Here the sequenced sample was PBMCs, taken in a trial of ipilimumab plus nivolumab as post-transplant consolidation. Receptors originate from a male donor with diffuse large B-cell lymphoma.

The rearrangement joins TRBV28 to TRBJ2-3; D unclear. CDR3 length: 12 amino acids. Per germline, CDR1 MDHEN and CDR2 SYDVKM. Trimming removed 4 bases from V and 2 bases from J, with 4 bases in between. The CDR3 nucleotides are TGTGCCAGCAGTTGGGACACAGATACGCAGTATTTT. Translation: CASSWDTDTQYF.

The chain uses TRBV7-6 and TRBJ2-1; unclear D gene. The CDR3 contains 13 residues. Looked up from germline, CDR1 is SGHVS and CDR2 is FNYEAQ. Trimming left V 2 bases short and J 6 bases short, with 8 bases between. CDR3 nucleotides: TGTGCCAGCAGCTTACAGCTTAGCAATGAGCAGTTCTTC. Its translation: CASSLQLSNEQFF.

The CDR3 coding sequence is TGTGCCAGCAGCCTGTGGACAGCCCCGGAGGAGACCCAGTACTTC. Its protein product is CASSLWTAPEETQYF. V usage is TRBV6-1 and J usage is TRBJ2-5; the D gene is possibly TRBD1 (6 bases). V was shortened by 6 bases and J by 5 bases, with 19 bases between the two germline ends. The CDR3 covers 15 residues. The germline V gene has CDR1 MNHNS and CDR2 SASEGT.

This clone showed up just a few times. The gene calls are TRBV4-1 and TRBJ1-2; possibly TRBD1 for D (5 bases). CDR3 length equals 15 residues. Looked up from germline, CDR1 is MGHRA and CDR2 is YSYEKL. The V gene lost 4 bases and the J gene lost 4 bases, with 16 bases spanning the gap. CDR3 bases: TGCGCCAGCAGCCTGGATCGACAGAGCCTCTATGGCTACACCTTC. Its translation is CASSLDRQSLYGYTF.